These 24 T cell receptor beta chains were sequenced from one sample in a study of shared clonotypes between healthy human individuals. Produced via immunoSEQ multiplex PCR; TCRdb's table is partial and in-frame only. The sample holds about 1.5 million clones, roughly 98% seen once. The specimen sequenced was naive CD4+ T cells sorted from blood. Subset defined: CD45RA+ positively selected. Receptors originate from a man aged 30-40 years in good health.

V is TRBV9 and J is TRBJ2-1, with TRBD2 matching 7 bases. Germline trimming cut 0 bases from V and 8 bases from J; bases unmatched to any gene: 14. From germline, CDR1 is SGDLS and CDR2 YYNGEE. CDR3 length: 17 amino acids. The CDR3 nucleotides are TGTGCCAGCAGCGTAGAGAGATCCGGGACTATCCCTCATGAGCAGTTCTTC. This codes for CASSVERSGTIPHEQFF.

V gene TRBV28 combines with J gene TRBJ1-1; TRBD1 matches 8 bases. The CDR3 sequence is 15 residues long. Unmatched junction bases numbered 3, after V lost 2 bases and J lost 1 base. Per the germline V gene, CDR1 is MDHEN and CDR2 is SYDVKM. The CDR3 nucleotides read TGTGCCAGCAGTTTACAGGGGGCTGGGAACACTGAAGCTTTCTTT. It codes for CASSLQGAGNTEAFF. Using reference TRBV28 and TRBJ1-1 for the parts outside the CDR3, the full variable domain is DVKVTQSSRYLVKRTGEKVFLECVQDMDHENMFWYRQDPGLGLRLIYFSYDVKMKEKGDIPEGYSVSREKKERFSLILESASTNQTSMYLCASSLQGAGNTEAFFGQGTRLTVV.

This sequence joins TRBV9 and TRBJ2-1, with 12 bases lining up with TRBD2. The V gene end was trimmed by 3 bases and the J gene end by 5 bases; junction bases not matched to a gene: 9. The CDR3 spans 17 residues. CDR1 and CDR2 from the germline V gene are SGDLS and YYNGEE. The CDR3 sequence: CASSETLTSGRDNEQFF. Here the CDR3 DNA reads TGTGCCAGCAGCGAGACACTGACTAGCGGGAGAGACAATGAGCAGTTCTTC. Full variable domain (missing parts from reference TRBV9 and TRBJ2-1): DSGVTQTPKHLITATGQRVTLRCSPRSGDLSVYWYQQSLDQGLQFLIQYYNGEERAKGNILERFSAQQFPDLHSELNLSSLELGDSALYFCASSETLTSGRDNEQFFGPGTRLTVL.

This rearrangement joins TRBV4-3 to TRBJ2-2, with D possibly being TRBD1 (5 bases). The CDR3 runs to 18 residues. The V and J ends lost 1 base and 4 bases respectively, with 19 bases between them. The V gene's germline CDR1 is LGHNA and CDR2 YSLEER. CDR3 sequence (DNA): TGCGCCAGCAGCCAAGGCCGAGAATGGGGCCCGAGCACCGGGGAGCTGTTTTTT. Its translation is CASSQGREWGPSTGELFF.

The chain carries TRBV18 and TRBJ2-3; tentatively, D is TRBD2 (6 bases). Germline V lookup: CDR1 KGHSH, CDR2 LQKENI. Trimming removed 3 bases from V and 0 bases from J, with 19 bases in between. The CDR3 spans 18 residues. The CDR3 DNA reads TGTGCCAGCTCACCTGGGACTTTTTTTCTTACTAGCACAGATACGCAGTATTTT. It codes for CASSPGTFFLTSTDTQYF.

This chain links TRBV18 with TRBJ2-7, with D perhaps matching TRBD1 (5 bases). The CDR3 contains 13 residues. Germline assignment: CDR1 KGHSH and CDR2 LQKENI. The V and J ends lost 2 bases and 6 bases respectively, with 11 bases between them. DNA for the CDR3: TGTGCCAGCTCACCAGACAGTGTCTCCGAGCAGTACTTC. It translates to CASSPDSVSEQYF.

The chain has TRBV19 and TRBJ2-7; possible D gene TRBD1, 5 bases. The CDR3 extends over 18 amino acids. V was pared by 1 base and J by 3 bases, with 22 bases between. The V gene's germline CDR1 is LNHDA and CDR2 SQIVND (reference sequence). The CDR3 coding sequence is TGTGCCAGTAGTATAGCCAGGGCCCTTGACGGAATCGTCTACGAGCAGTACTTC. It is translated as CASSIARALDGIVYEQYF.

This chain uses TRBV5-1 with TRBJ2-5; D possibly corresponds to TRBD1 (6 bases). V was shortened by 0 bases and J by 5 bases, with 14 bases between the two germline ends. In germline, CDR1 is SGHRS, CDR2 YFSETQ. The CDR3 is made up of 15 amino acids. The CDR3 region has the DNA TGCGCCAGCAGCTTGGGAAACAGGGAAAGGGAGACCCAGTACTTC. Amino acids: CASSLGNRERETQYF.

This chain joins TRBV11-2 and TRBJ2-1; TRBD2 aligns across 12 bases. CDR1 SGHAT and CDR2 FQNNGV come from the germline V gene. The CDR3 consists of 17 residues. The V and J ends lost 5 bases and 6 bases, in that order; junction bases with no gene match: 11. In DNA form, the CDR3 reads TGTGCCAGCAGCCAGGGACTAGCGGGTGTTGTACTCAATGAGCAGTTCTTC. This encodes CASSQGLAGVVLNEQFF.

The rearrangement uses TRBV30 and TRBJ1-2, with D maybe TRBD1 (6 bases). The CDR3 consists of 17 residues. Per germline, CDR1 GTSNPN and CDR2 SVGIG (reference sequence). Trimming removed 2 bases at V and 13 bases at J, with 32 bases between. The CDR3 loop is CAWSPYPLINRESGVTF. CDR3 bases: TGTGCCTGGAGTCCGTACCCCCTCATAAACAGGGAAAGCGGGGTCACCTTC. Combining the CDR3 with reference TRBV30 and TRBJ1-2 gives the whole variable domain SQTIHQWPATLVQPVGSPLSLECTVEGTSNPNLYWYRQAAGRGLQLLFYSVGIGQISSEVPQNLSASRPQDRQFILSSKKLLLSDSGFYLCAWSPYPLINRESGVTFGSGTRLTVV.

The V call is TRBV7-9, the J call TRBJ2-1, with D maybe TRBD2 (5 bases). Trimming took off 2 bases at V and 9 bases at J, with 14 bases between the two ends. Per the germline V gene, CDR1 is SEHNR and CDR2 is FQNEAQ (reference sequence). This CDR3 spans 14 amino acids. CDR3 nucleotides: TGTGCCAGCAGCTTAACGGGATCCGGCATTGAGCAGTTCTTC. It is translated as CASSLTGSGIEQFF.

J is TRBJ2-7 and V is TRBV18; 7 nucleotides match TRBD1. There are 14 residues in the CDR3. Germline V gene lookup returns CDR1 KGHSH and CDR2 LQKENI. J was trimmed by 3 bases and V by 4 bases; bases with no gene match: 6. CDR3 amino acids: CASSLERDSYEQYF. CDR3 DNA: TGTGCCAGCTCACTGGAACGGGACAGCTACGAGCAGTACTTC.

DNA for the CDR3: TGTGCCAGCAGCCGAAATCCAGGACAGGGGGCAGCAGATACGCAGTATTTT. This gives the protein CASSRNPGQGAADTQYF. The genes are TRBV5-4 and TRBJ2-3; 11 bases map to TRBD1. Germline V gene data show CDR1 as SGHNT and CDR2 as YYREEE (reference sequence). J gave up 4 bases and V 4 bases, and 11 bases lay outside the gene matches. CDR3 length: 17 residues.

The CDR3 protein is CSVNRDKAEGGYTF. In DNA form, the CDR3 reads TGCAGCGTCAACCGGGACAAGGCCGAGGGGGGCTACACCTTC. J is TRBJ1-2 and V is TRBV29-1, with D tentatively TRBD1 (6 bases). The V end lost 6 bases, the J end lost 8 bases, and 22 bases lay between the germline ends. Germline lookup yields CDR1 SQVTM and CDR2 ANQGSEA. This CDR3 is built from 14 residues.

The V gene is TRBV27, the J gene TRBJ2-7, with TRBD2 matching over 12 bases. Germline values: CDR1 MNHEY, CDR2 SMNVEV (reference sequence). This CDR3 comprises 15 residues. V trimming: 5 bases; J trimming: 3 bases; junction bases outside the gene matches: 5. In nucleotides, the CDR3 is TGTGCCAGCAGTCCCGCTAGCGGGAGGGGCTACGAGCAGTACTTC. Protein: CASSPASGRGYEQYF.

The rearrangement uses TRBV5-4 and TRBJ2-1; 9 nucleotides agree with TRBD2. The trim removed 4 bases at V and 4 bases at J, leaving 9 bases unmatched. Germline values: CDR1 SGHNT, CDR2 YYREEE (reference sequence). The CDR3 is 16 residues long. CDR3 nucleotides: TGTGCCAGCAGCCCCGCGACTAGCGGAAGTTACAATGAGCAGTTCTTC. Protein product: CASSPATSGSYNEQFF.

This clone was found once. CDR3 in amino acids: CASSLGGRASVEQYF. DNA of the CDR3: TGTGCCAGCAGCTTAGGAGGGAGGGCCTCTGTCGAGCAGTACTTC. The V and J genes are TRBV5-6 and TRBJ2-7, with TRBD2 identical over 7 bases. Germline V lookup: CDR1 SGHDT, CDR2 YYEEEE. V was clipped by 2 bases and J by 6 bases; unmatched bases: 11. This CDR3 has 15 amino acids.

The J gene is TRBJ2-5, the V gene TRBV5-1; 10 positions agree with TRBD1. CDR1 is SGHRS, CDR2 YFSETQ, per germline. The CDR3 covers 14 residues. V trimming: 7 bases; J trimming: 7 bases; junction bases outside the gene matches: 10. The DNA for the CDR3 is TGCGCCAGCGGCCAGACAGGGGGCACAGGGACCCAGTACTTC. Amino acids: CASGQTGGTGTQYF.

In its sample, this clone was seen once. The CDR3: CASSDGYSYNEKLFF. The DNA for the CDR3 is TGTGCCAGCAGTGATGGTTACAGTTATAATGAAAAACTGTTTTTT. This chain uses TRBV25-1 with TRBJ1-4, with D uncertain. The germline gives CDR1 MGHDK, CDR2 SYGVNS. V dropped 3 bases and J dropped 4 bases, with 12 bases sitting between them. The CDR3 contains 15 residues.

The CDR3 region has the DNA TGTGCCAGCAGCAAAGAAGACAGGGTTCCCTACGAGCAGTACTTC. As protein: CASSKEDRVPYEQYF. The chain joins TRBV5-4 to TRBJ2-7; 7 bases are a match to TRBD1. CDR3 size: 15 residues. V gave up 4 bases and J gave up 2 bases; unmatched junction bases: 9. Germline V gene sequence: CDR1 SGHNT, CDR2 YYREEE (reference sequence).

This chain links TRBV2 with TRBJ2-3, with 8 bases identical to TRBD2. The germline gives CDR1 SNHLY, CDR2 FYNNEI. The junction had 7 bases not matched to a gene; V was cut back by 7 bases and J by 4 bases. This CDR3 is built from 14 residues. The CDR3 DNA sequence: TGTGCCAGCATGATGGGACTAGGAGCAGATACGCAGTATTTT. This gives the protein CASMMGLGADTQYF.

In this sample, this clone turned up once. One end of the junction is discordant with germline, which a read error may explain. The chain has TRBV2 and TRBJ1-1; 7 nucleotides agree with TRBD1. This CDR3 comprises 11 residues. The germline V gene encodes CDR1 SNHLY and CDR2 FYNNEI. As DNA, the CDR3 is TGTGCCAGCAGTGTGGGCCCAGGACAGGAGTTT. Amino acid sequence: CASSVGPGQEF.

The chain employs TRBV18 and TRBJ2-7; TRBD1 aligns across 8 bases. V was clipped by 4 bases and J by 4 bases; unmatched bases: 6. The CDR3 spans 14 residues. The V gene's germline CDR1 is KGHSH and CDR2 LQKENI. As DNA, the CDR3 is TGTGCCAGCTCACTACTGGACAGGGATTACGAGCAGTACTTC. This sequence encodes CASSLLDRDYEQYF.

V usage is TRBV18 and J usage is TRBJ1-1, with 7 bases aligning to TRBD1. This CDR3 region has 14 residues. V shed 3 bases and J 6 bases; nucleotides not matched to a gene: 7. Germline V CDR1 and CDR2: KGHSH, LQKENI. In nucleotides, the CDR3 is TGTGCCAGCTCACCGTGGCAGGGGGTCGCTGAAGCTTTCTTT. Translated, it gives CASSPWQGVAEAFF. The full variable domain, with the rest looked up from reference TRBV18 and TRBJ1-1, is NAGVMQNPRHLVRRRGQEARLRCSPMKGHSHVYWYRQLPEEGLKFMVYLQKENIIDESGMPKERFSAEFPKEGPSILRIQQVVRGDSAAYFCASSPWQGVAEAFFGQGTRLTVV.